One sample yielded the 22 T cell receptor beta chains listed below, sequenced in a study of control samples from healthy donors and cancer patients (dated by TCRdb to the early 2020s). Library generation was performed with the immunoSEQ multiplex PCR assay. TCRdb re-hosts the immuneACCESS table, in-frame sequences only. Its copies lack some clones; in the studies checked, an unresolved V gene accounts for under half of them, and the cause for the rest is not known. The table for this sample lists approximately 41,000 clones; 94% of them were counted only once. 20% to 30% of the sample comes from the top ten. Material for sequencing was blood. Receptors originate from a man in his 60s in good health.

The J gene is TRBJ1-6, the V gene TRBV5-1, with 11 bases lining up with TRBD1. Germline V gene sequence: CDR1 SGHRS, CDR2 YFSETQ. This CDR3 is 15 amino acids long. Trimming cost V 5 bases and J 8 bases; bases outside gene matches: 6. The CDR3 region has the DNA TGCGCCAGCAGTTTGCGGACAGGGGGCGATTCACCCCTCCACTTT. It translates to CASSLRTGGDSPLHF.

The chain recombines TRBV10-1 with TRBJ2-3; no firm D call. The V gene's germline CDR1 is WNHNN and CDR2 SYGVQD (reference sequence). CDR3 size: 15 residues. V was cut by 4 bases and J by 2 bases, with 13 bases left in between. CDR3 in DNA: TGCGCCAGCAGTGTTGACAATCGAGTCACAGATACGCAGTATTTT. Its translation: CASSVDNRVTDTQYF.

This sequence joins TRBV2 and TRBJ2-7, with TRBD2 as a possible D gene (5 bases). V lost 7 bases and J 5 bases, leaving 9 bases between the germline ends. The germline V gene encodes CDR1 SNHLY and CDR2 FYNNEI. This CDR3 spans 11 amino acids. The CDR3 spells CASTGFDEQYF. In DNA form, the CDR3 reads TGTGCCAGCACGGGGTTCGACGAGCAGTACTTC.

The chain employs TRBV2 and TRBJ1-5, with 7 positions matching TRBD1. Germline V lookup: CDR1 SNHLY, CDR2 FYNNEI. V lost 7 bases and J lost 2; bases outside the gene matches: 8. The CDR3 consists of 15 residues. The CDR3 loop is CASTSQGGGNQPQHF. For the CDR3, the DNA is TGTGCCAGCACCTCCCAGGGGGGGGGCAATCAGCCCCAGCATTTT.

This clone is a singleton in its sample. The chain joins TRBV7-2 to TRBJ1-1, with a tentative D call TRBD1 (6 bases). This CDR3 comprises 13 residues. CDR1 is SGHTA and CDR2 is FQGNSA in the germline V gene. Between the trimmed V and J ends, which lost 5 bases and 2 bases, there was a span of 9 bases. CDR3 DNA sequence: TGTGCCAGCAGCAGACAGGCTAACACTGAAGCTTTCTTT. This codes for CASSRQANTEAFF.

This sequence joins TRBV23-1 and TRBJ2-1; no reliable D call. TRBV23-1 is an open reading frame whose function is uncertain. The V end lost 10 bases, the J end lost 2 bases, and 18 bases lay between the germline ends. The CDR3 has 15 residues. CDR3 in DNA: TGCGCCATCCCCACACGGGTCCAGACCTACAATGAGCAGTTCTTC. Translated: CAIPTRVQTYNEQFF.

The chain employs TRBV27 and TRBJ2-2; D unresolved. The ends were cut back, 6 bases at V and 7 bases at J, with 12 bases in the middle. The germline gives CDR1 MNHEY, CDR2 SMNVEV (reference sequence). CDR3 length equals 13 residues. CDR3 loop: CASRPLVYGELFF. CDR3 nucleotide sequence: TGTGCCAGCAGGCCACTGGTTTACGGGGAGCTGTTTTTT.

The rearrangement links TRBV13 to TRBJ1-5, with 8 bases fitting TRBD1. V shed 4 bases, J shed 6 bases, and the junction held 8 bases outside the gene matches. The CDR3 contains 15 residues. Germline V lookup: CDR1 PRHDT, CDR2 FYEKMQ (reference sequence). CDR3 amino acids: CASSSGDRSTQPQHF. Written as DNA, the CDR3 is TGTGCCAGCAGCTCCGGGGACAGGTCAACTCAGCCCCAGCATTTT.

The gene calls are TRBV12-5 and TRBJ2-3, with D possibly called TRBD1 or TRBD2 (6 bases each). In germline, CDR1 is LGHNT, CDR2 FRNRAP. The CDR3 has 13 residues. The CDR3 DNA reads as TGTGCCCACGGCCAGGGGAGGACAGATACGCAGTATTTT. This gives the protein CAHGQGRTDTQYF. Together with reference TRBV12-5 and TRBJ2-3, the CDR3 gives the full variable domain: DARVTQTPRHKVTEMGQEVTMRCQPILGHNTVFWYRQTMMQGLELLAYFRNRAPLDDSGMPKDRFSAEMPDATLATLKIQPSEPRDSAVYFCAHGQGRTDTQYFGPGTRLTVL.

The chain carries TRBV6-5 and TRBJ1-3; 7 bases fit TRBD1. Trimming at V came to 6 bases and at J to 4 bases, leaving 9 bases not matched to a gene. There are 15 residues in the CDR3. The V gene's germline CDR1 is MNHEY and CDR2 SVGAGI. DNA of the CDR3: TGTGCCAGCAGGAACAGGGGAAACGGCGGAAACACCATATATTTT. This sequence encodes CASRNRGNGGNTIYF.

The rearrangement uses TRBV20-1 and TRBJ1-1; perhaps TRBD1 as D (5 bases). V was shortened by 3 bases and J by 0 bases, with 14 bases between the two germline ends. CDR3 length: 15 residues. Germline CDR1 is DFQATT and CDR2 is SNEGSKA (reference sequence). The CDR3 is CSASGGRELNTEAFF. Here the CDR3 DNA reads TGCAGTGCTAGTGGGGGGAGGGAACTGAACACTGAAGCTTTCTTT.

The chain couples TRBV6-6 to TRBJ2-7; D possibly corresponds to TRBD1 (5 bases). This CDR3 is 16 amino acids long. V was cut by 4 bases and J by 5 bases, with 21 bases left in between. CDR1 and CDR2 (germline): MNHNY, SVGAGI (reference sequence). The CDR3 sequence: CASSLSHLARANEQYF. The CDR3, as DNA: TGTGCCAGCAGTTTATCCCACCTTGCCAGGGCTAACGAGCAGTACTTC.

This chain links TRBV7-9 with TRBJ1-1; D gene uncertain. The CDR3 runs 10 residues. The germline V gene has CDR1 SEHNR and CDR2 FQNEAQ (reference sequence). Trimming stripped 0 bases from V and 8 bases from J, with 1 base between. CDR3 nucleotides: TGTGCCAGCAGCTTAGCGGAAGCTTTCTTT. The encoded protein is CASSLAEAFF.

This chain links TRBV10-1 with TRBJ2-3; D possibly uses TRBD1 or TRBD2 (5 bases each). This CDR3 is 12 amino acids long. Looked up from germline, CDR1 is WNHNN and CDR2 is SYGVQD (reference sequence). V was pared by 8 bases and J by 1 base, with 7 bases between. The CDR3 is CASRDRTDTQYF. The CDR3, as DNA: TGCGCCAGCCGGGACCGCACAGATACGCAGTATTTT.

This chain joins TRBV18 and TRBJ2-7; D might be TRBD1 (5 bases). Trimming took off 4 bases at V and 1 base at J, with 11 bases between the two ends. There are 14 residues in the CDR3. Germline CDR1 and CDR2: KGHSH and LQKENI. CDR3 nucleotides: TGTGCCAGCTCACTGTCTCAGGGTTCCTACGAGCAGTACTTC. This codes for CASSLSQGSYEQYF.

In this sample, this clone turned up once. The V and J genes are TRBV27 and TRBJ2-1; the match to TRBD2 covers 13 bases. CDR3 size: 15 residues. Germline assignment: CDR1 MNHEY and CDR2 SMNVEV (reference sequence). Losses at the gene ends were 5 bases for V and 12 bases for J; bases not matched to a gene: 10. The CDR3 region is CASSDRPGLAGLQFF. CDR3 nucleotide sequence: TGTGCCAGCAGTGACCGCCCGGGACTAGCGGGGTTGCAGTTCTTC.

The V gene is TRBV9, the J gene TRBJ1-3; D gene ambiguous. Germline V gene data show CDR1 as SGDLS and CDR2 as YYNGEE. V was cut by 2 bases and J by 3 bases, with 3 bases left in between. CDR3 length: 12 amino acids. CDR3 in DNA: TGTGCCAGCAGCGTCAGTGGAAACACCATATATTTT. Protein sequence: CASSVSGNTIYF. The full variable domain, completed using reference TRBV9 and TRBJ1-3, is DSGVTQTPKHLITATGQRVTLRCSPRSGDLSVYWYQQSLDQGLQFLIQYYNGEERAKGNILERFSAQQFPDLHSELNLSSLELGDSALYFCASSVSGNTIYFGEGSWLTVV.

The chain links TRBV19 to TRBJ1-3, with a weak D call TRBD1 (5 bases). Germline CDR1 LNHDA, CDR2 SQIVND (reference sequence). The CDR3 consists of 14 residues. Trimming took off 5 bases at V and 2 bases at J, with 10 bases between the two ends. CDR3 sequence reads: CASSFPTAGNTIYF. The DNA of the CDR3 is TGTGCCAGTAGTTTCCCGACAGCTGGAAACACCATATATTTT.

This clone was detected only once. This sequence joins TRBV10-2 and TRBJ2-3; D is ambiguous. CDR3 length: 11 amino acids. V shed 3 bases and J shed 5 bases, with 3 bases lying between them. CDR1 and CDR2 from the germline V gene are WSHSY and SAAADI. This CDR3 reads CASSEVDTQYF. The CDR3, as DNA: TGCGCCAGCAGTGAAGTAGATACGCAGTATTTT.

CDR3 protein: CAWSAIGQGRNQPQHF. In DNA form, the CDR3 reads TGTGCCTGGAGCGCTATCGGACAGGGACGGAATCAGCCCCAGCATTTT. The J gene is TRBJ1-5, the V gene TRBV30; TRBD1 aligns across 8 bases. Germline V lookup: CDR1 GTSNPN, CDR2 SVGIG (reference sequence). The CDR3 is 16 amino acids. J lost 4 bases, V lost 3 bases, and 11 bases had no gene match.

This chain links TRBV19 with TRBJ2-7; D is possibly TRBD1 (6 bases). The CDR3 is made up of 16 amino acids. Germline V gene sequence: CDR1 LNHDA, CDR2 SQIVND (reference sequence). Trimming removed 4 bases from V and 0 bases from J, with 16 bases in between. CDR3 sequence: CASSNVADRSSYEQYF. CDR3 nucleotide sequence: TGTGCCAGTAGTAACGTAGCTGACAGGAGCTCCTACGAGCAGTACTTC.

The V call is TRBV2, the J call TRBJ2-7; D could derive from TRBD1 or TRBD2 (6 bases each). The CDR3 consists of 14 residues. Germline V gives CDR1 SNHLY, CDR2 FYNNEI. V lost 7 bases, J lost 3 bases, and 16 bases lay in between. CDR3 nucleotides: TGTGCCAGCACCCCATCCCGGGGGCTCTACGAGCAGTACTTC. Translation gives CASTPSRGLYEQYF.